One sample yielded the 3 T cell receptor beta chains listed below, sequenced in a study of response to subunit inactivated influenza vaccine. TCRdb called the RT-PCR reads again in MiXCR, with one record for every CDR3 protein. The data hold 700,000 to 900,000 distinct CDR3 sequences, with 21% observed a single time. Material: PBMCs from blood, obtained approximately 5 days after vaccination. All receptors derive from a man aged 45-65 years who received an inactivated influenza vaccine.

The V call is TRBV9, the J call TRBJ2-3; no clear D gene. The V gene lost 4 bases and the J gene lost 2 bases, with 14 bases spanning the gap. The CDR3 is 15 amino acids. The V gene's germline CDR1 is SGDLS and CDR2 YYNGEE. In nucleotides, the CDR3 is TGTGCCAGCAGCCCCTTCGGCCAGAACACAGATACGCAGTATTTT. It codes for CASSPFGQNTDTQYF.

This chain joins TRBV7-2 and TRBJ2-2; D possibly matches TRBD1 or TRBD2 (6 bases each). CDR1 is SGHTA, CDR2 FQGNSA, per germline. Trimming removed 1 base at V and 4 bases at J, with 13 bases between. The CDR3 consists of 16 residues. CDR3 DNA sequence: TGTGCCAGCAGCTTAGTTTCGGGGGCCACCACCGGGGAGCTGTTTTTT. Amino acids: CASSLVSGATTGELFF. The variable domain in full, with the rest retrieved from reference TRBV7-2 and TRBJ2-2, is GAGVSQSPSNKVTEKGKDVELRCDPISGHTALYWYRQSLGQGLEFLIYFQGNSAPDKSGLPSDRFSAERTGGSVSTLTIQRTQQEDSAVYLCASSLVSGATTGELFFGEGSRLTVL.

V gene TRBV5-5 combines with J gene TRBJ1-1; 10 nucleotides match TRBD1. The CDR3 runs 15 residues. The V segment lost 3 bases and the J segment 1 base; nucleotides outside the gene matches: 3. Germline V gives CDR1 SGHKS, CDR2 YYEKEE (reference sequence). The CDR3 loop is CASSWGQGSNTEAFF. The CDR3 DNA is TGTGCCAGCAGCTGGGGACAGGGGTCGAACACTGAAGCTTTCTTT.